This passage covers 19 T cell receptor beta chains from one sample sequenced in a study of beta chain features in type 1 diabetes. Every bit of the isolated RNA underwent reverse transcription, so sequencing read expressed TCRB transcripts. Sequenced by immunoSEQ multiplex PCR; TCRdb stores in-frame clones only, minus some. The table records about half a million clones, around 28% of them present only once. The sample taken for sequencing was naive CD4+ T cells from blood. Every receptor here comes from a man aged 18 to 35 in good health.

This clone was counted between two and nine times. This sample includes further DNA sequences coding for the same CDR3. The CDR3: CSVQTGDEQYF. Written as DNA, the CDR3 is TGCAGCGTCCAGACAGGGGACGAGCAGTACTTC. This chain joins TRBV29-1 and TRBJ2-7; TRBD1 agrees at 8 bases. The V gene end was trimmed by 6 bases and the J gene end by 5 bases; junction bases not matched to a gene: 3. Looked up from germline, CDR1 is SQVTM and CDR2 is ANQGSEA. The CDR3 totals 11 residues.

The rearrangement uses TRBV4-3 and TRBJ2-5; D remains unclear. This CDR3 contains 15 residues. Germline V gene sequence: CDR1 LGHNA, CDR2 YSLEER. The germline V and J ends were trimmed by 0 bases and 2 bases, with 10 bases remaining between them. The DNA of the CDR3 is TGCGCCAGCAGCCAAGATCTCTGGCGACAAGAGACCCAGTACTTC. Amino acid sequence: CASSQDLWRQETQYF.

This clone was seen more than once but under ten times. The rearrangement joins TRBV28 to TRBJ2-1, with 10 bases fitting TRBD2. The CDR3 has 15 residues. Germline CDR1 MDHEN, CDR2 SYDVKM. V lost 2 bases and J lost 6; bases outside the gene matches: 4. Written as DNA, the CDR3 is TGTGCCAGCAGTTTACGACTAGCGGGCTTCAATGAGCAGTTCTTC. As protein: CASSLRLAGFNEQFF.

This clone was found a few times. The chain is built from TRBV5-1 and TRBJ2-7; 7 bases align to TRBD2. The CDR3 has 14 residues. Germline CDR1 is SGHRS and CDR2 is YFSETQ. The V and J ends lost 5 bases and 0 bases, in that order; junction bases with no gene match: 5. The CDR3 region has the DNA TGCGCCAGCAGTAACGCGGGAGACTCCTACGAGCAGTACTTC. Its translation is CASSNAGDSYEQYF.

As for this clone: This same CDR3 is encoded by further DNA sequences in the sample. The chain is built from TRBV7-2 and TRBJ1-1; D is ambiguous. Germline V gene sequence: CDR1 SGHTA, CDR2 FQGNSA. V lost 1 base, J lost 1 base, and 4 bases lay in between. The CDR3 sequence is 13 residues long. CDR3 DNA sequence: TGTGCCAGCAGCTTAGGCGCGAACACTGAAGCTTTCTTT. This gives the protein CASSLGANTEAFF.

Notes on this clone: This CDR3 is also generated by other DNA sequences in the sample. This chain uses TRBV7-2 with TRBJ2-1, with a weak D call TRBD2 (5 bases). The V gene lost 5 bases and the J gene lost 0 bases, with 11 bases spanning the gap. The length of the CDR3 is 15 residues. Germline V lookup: CDR1 SGHTA, CDR2 FQGNSA. Written as DNA, the CDR3 is TGTGCCAGCAGCCTAGGGCGGGCCTCCTACAATGAGCAGTTCTTC. Its protein product is CASSLGRASYNEQFF. Full variable domain (missing parts from reference TRBV7-2 and TRBJ2-1): GAGVSQSPSNKVTEKGKDVELRCDPISGHTALYWYRQSLGQGLEFLIYFQGNSAPDKSGLPSDRFSAERTGGSVSTLTIQRTQQEDSAVYLCASSLGRASYNEQFFGPGTRLTVL.

This clone has a handful of counts. J is TRBJ1-2 and V is TRBV30, with a tentative D call TRBD1 (6 bases). The CDR3 totals 13 residues. V dropped 3 bases and J dropped 7 bases, with 15 bases sitting between them. The V gene's germline CDR1 is GTSNPN and CDR2 SVGIG (reference sequence). This CDR3 reads CAWRGPDRFGYTF. In DNA form, the CDR3 reads TGTGCCTGGAGAGGGCCTGACAGGTTTGGCTACACCTTC.

The V call is TRBV25-1, the J call TRBJ1-5; no reliable D call. Trimming took off 1 base at V and 3 bases at J, with 7 bases between the two ends. The CDR3 consists of 14 residues. The V gene's germline CDR1 is MGHDK and CDR2 SYGVNS. CDR3 protein: CASSESGFNQPQHF. The CDR3 DNA is TGTGCCAGCAGTGAATCCGGGTTCAATCAGCCCCAGCATTTT.

The genes are TRBV4-3 and TRBJ2-7; D is ambiguous. V was trimmed by 1 base and J by 6 bases, leaving 16 bases between them. Germline values: CDR1 LGHNA, CDR2 YSLEER. The CDR3 contains 15 residues. The CDR3 reads CASSQAGSAISEQYF. The CDR3 DNA follows: TGCGCCAGCAGCCAAGCTGGCTCCGCCATTAGCGAGCAGTACTTC.

The genes are TRBV28 and TRBJ2-4; D may be TRBD1 (6 bases). The CDR3 sequence is 13 residues long. From germline, CDR1 is MDHEN and CDR2 SYDVKM. Trimming shortened V by 7 bases and J by 4 bases, and 11 bases separated the two germline ends. The CDR3 spells CASINRDKNIQYF. CDR3 sequence (DNA): TGTGCCAGCATCAACAGGGATAAAAACATTCAGTACTTC.

V usage is TRBV7-9 and J usage is TRBJ1-2; D unclear. The CDR3 extends over 13 amino acids. V was trimmed by 2 bases and J by 4 bases, leaving 8 bases between them. From germline, CDR1 is SEHNR and CDR2 FQNEAQ (reference sequence). As DNA, the CDR3 is TGTGCCAGCAGCTTATGGGCGGCCTATGGCTACACCTTC. Amino acid sequence: CASSLWAAYGYTF.

The chain combines TRBV5-1 with TRBJ2-7; D may match TRBD1 or TRBD2 (5 bases each). Deletions cut 1 base from V and 1 base from J, with 9 bases between. From germline, CDR1 is SGHRS and CDR2 YFSETQ. The CDR3 is 14 amino acids. CDR3 nucleotide sequence: TGCGCCAGCAGCTTGAGAGGGGAATCCTACGAGCAGTACTTC. It encodes CASSLRGESYEQYF.

This clone was picked up a small number of times. The same CDR3 is also encoded by other DNA sequences in this sample. This chain connects TRBV7-9 to TRBJ2-5, with no clear D. The CDR3 has 11 residues. Germline assignment: CDR1 SEHNR and CDR2 FQNEAQ (reference sequence). V was shortened by 0 bases and J by 5 bases, with 1 base between the two germline ends. The CDR3: CASSLAETQYF. The CDR3 DNA reads TGTGCCAGCAGCTTAGCCGAGACCCAGTACTTC.

This clone was detected a few times. The rearrangement joins TRBV6-5 to TRBJ2-1; no firm D call. Germline-derived CDR1 and CDR2 are MNHEY and SVGAGI. The CDR3 sequence is 12 residues long. V was clipped by 6 bases and J by 9 bases, with 12 bases between them. The chain's CDR3 is CASSTNFGEQFF. Here the CDR3 DNA reads TGTGCCAGCAGCACTAATTTCGGTGAGCAGTTCTTC.

This clone showed up just a few times. This rearrangement joins TRBV4-2 to TRBJ2-1, with TRBD2 as a possible D gene (5 bases). There are 16 residues in the CDR3. With 6 bases removed from V and 0 bases from J, the gap between germline ends came to 15 bases. Germline V gene data show CDR1 as LGHNA and CDR2 as YNFKEQ. The CDR3 bases are TGTGCCAGCAGACCAGTCGGGGATAGCTCCTACAATGAGCAGTTCTTC. Translation: CASRPVGDSSYNEQFF.

J is TRBJ2-3 and V is TRBV6-5; TRBD1 aligns across 9 bases. This CDR3 is built from 14 residues. CDR1 and CDR2 (germline): MNHEY, SVGAGI. With 6 bases clipped from V and 4 bases from J, the junction kept 5 bases outside the gene matches. The CDR3 bases are TGTGCCAGCAGCAACAGGGGGCGGGCAGATACGCAGTATTTT. Its translation is CASSNRGRADTQYF.

This clone was counted only a few times. The rearrangement joins TRBV7-9 to TRBJ2-2, with 9 bases identical to TRBD2. The germline V gene encodes CDR1 SEHNR and CDR2 FQNEAQ (reference sequence). V shed 5 bases and J 4 bases; nucleotides not matched to a gene: 14. The CDR3 is 18 amino acids. As DNA, the CDR3 is TGTGCCAGCAGCCCAAGAGGAGCGGGAGGCGGGCCCACCGGGGAGCTGTTTTTT. Translating gives CASSPRGAGGGPTGELFF.

The gene calls are TRBV15 and TRBJ2-3; perhaps TRBD2 as D (6 bases). Germline V gives CDR1 LNHNV, CDR2 YYDKDF (reference sequence). CDR3 length equals 17 residues. The ends were cut back, 0 bases at V and 0 bases at J, with 13 bases in the middle. CDR3 nucleotides: TGTGCCACCAGCAGAGATCTGTATAGCGGAAGCACAGATACGCAGTATTTT. It translates to CATSRDLYSGSTDTQYF.

This chain connects TRBV6-5 to TRBJ2-1; perhaps TRBD1 as D (5 bases). Deletions cut 6 bases from V and 8 bases from J, with 11 bases between. This CDR3 region has 12 residues. Per the germline V gene, CDR1 is MNHEY and CDR2 is SVGAGI. The CDR3 DNA is TGTGCCAGCAGCGCCACAGGACATGAGCAGTTCTTC. As protein: CASSATGHEQFF.